This T cell receptor beta chain was observed in a study of regulatory T cells in long-lasting Graves disease. Study summary: Antithyroid drug intake by newly diagnosed Graves' patients had lasted under 3 months.

Building of the TCR beta libraries involved iRepertoire HTBI primers and Arm-PCR of CDR3 regions. MiXCR, run by TCRdb on the multiplex PCR reads, gives a single entry per CDR3 protein. The data contain around 330,000 distinct CDR3 sequences, 15% to 20% of them singletons. Time point given: newly diagnosed GD, antithyroid drugs for less than 3 months. The authors made the TCR library using RNA they extracted from PBMCs. Under American Thyroid Association guidelines, Graves' disease was diagnosed. V lost 10 bases, J lost 5 bases, and 20 bases lay in between. This CDR3 is built from 14 residues. The germline V gene has CDR1 LNHDA and CDR2 SQIVND (reference sequence). Details on this clonotype: The antigen remains unidentified.

General study findings and limits: Those with persistent disease had in common more public clonotypes (2,741) than new patients (roughly 970).

The receptor comes from a female donor with Graves disease. V and J are TRBV19 and TRBJ1-1; D not certain. The starting material was peripheral blood mononuclear cells (PBMCs), obtained at new diagnosis, from a patient treated with antithyroid drugs. The CDR3 DNA follows: TGTGCCACAAGTAGTCGGGGAGGGAAGACTGAAGCTTTCTTT. Protein sequence: CATSSRGGKTEAFF.